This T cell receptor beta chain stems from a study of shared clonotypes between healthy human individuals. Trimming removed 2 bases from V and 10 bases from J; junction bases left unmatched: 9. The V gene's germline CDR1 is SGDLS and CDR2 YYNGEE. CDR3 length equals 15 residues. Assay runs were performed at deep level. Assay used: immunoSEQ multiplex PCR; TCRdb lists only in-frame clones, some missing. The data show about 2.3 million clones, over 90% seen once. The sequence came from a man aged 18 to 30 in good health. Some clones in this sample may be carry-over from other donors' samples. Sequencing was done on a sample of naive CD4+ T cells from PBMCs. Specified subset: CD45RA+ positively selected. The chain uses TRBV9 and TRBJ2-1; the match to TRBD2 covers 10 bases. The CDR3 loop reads CASSVITSGTGEQFF. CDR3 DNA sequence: TGTGCCAGCAGCGTCATTACTAGCGGGACGGGAGAGCAGTTCTTC.